A selection of T cell receptor beta chains follows, all from one sample in a study of monozygotic twins with inflammatory bowel disease. No DNA is given; TCRdb re-called the 5' RACE reads and lists each CDR3 protein once. This listing includes about 210,000 distinct CDR3 sequences. The sequencing input was blood. The receptor set was obtained from a human donor with ulcerative colitis or Crohn's disease, or a healthy co-twin of an affected twin (not recorded which). Each CDR3 is given with its conserved first and last residue.

V gene,J gene,CDR3 protein
TRBV29-1,TRBJ2-3,CSASGTGGSTDTQYF
TRBV9,TRBJ2-5,CASSDTEETQYF
TRBV27,TRBJ2-7,CASSPWGTYEQYF
TRBV7-9,TRBJ2-1,CASSRQGAVNEQFF
TRBV20-1,TRBJ2-7,CSARPRSSYEQYF
TRBV4-1,TRBJ2-1,CASSQFGRGSDNERFF
TRBV3-1,TRBJ2-7,CASSLTPYEQYF
TRBV20-1,TRBJ1-1,CSAEPGQGWYTEAFF
TRBV2,TRBJ1-1,CASSEGGGQVHTEAFF
TRBV7-2,TRBJ2-1,CASSLEWTSGEQFF
TRBV5-1,TRBJ1-3,CASSWGSGNTIYF
TRBV6-5,TRBJ1-1,CASTGDRTEAFF
TRBV7-2,TRBJ2-5,CASSLILRETQYF
TRBV3-1,TRBJ2-1,CASSQETAGYYNEQFF
TRBV20-1,TRBJ2-5,CSAREGGVVQETQYF
TRBV5-1,TRBJ2-6,CASSLVGVTGANVLTF
TRBV7-3,TRBJ2-3,CASSLLRTDTQYF
TRBV25-1,TRBJ2-2,CASSEFGVTGELFF
TRBV3-1,TRBJ1-5,CASSSNRGDQPQHF
TRBV19,TRBJ2-1,CASSIPGQGYNEQFF
TRBV12-3/TRBV12-4,TRBJ1-1,CASSSTGVRTEAFF
TRBV18,TRBJ2-1,CASSPPLNEQFF
TRBV29-1,TRBJ2-7,CSVENWAGNYEQYF
TRBV10-3,TRBJ1-2,CAISPGQGNYGYTF
TRBV29-1,TRBJ1-1,CSALTGFEAFF
TRBV5-6,TRBJ2-1,CASTGGPSYNEQFF
TRBV10-3,TRBJ2-5,CAISARPGRGQETQYF
TRBV7-2,TRBJ1-4,CASSYYNEKLFF
TRBV9,TRBJ1-6,CASSDQQGGLSPLHF
TRBV11-1,TRBJ2-4,CASSGDRWGDIQYF
TRBV18,TRBJ1-6,CASSPPPAGQGVILHF
TRBV20-1,TRBJ2-3,CSAAVAGGLDTQYF
TRBV4-2,TRBJ1-6,CASSQVGTDNSPLHF
TRBV18,TRBJ2-7,CASSGGQTPYEQYF
TRBV6-1,TRBJ1-1,CASRQGPEAFF
TRBV5-5,TRBJ2-5,CASSPGQLRTQYF